These 18 T cell receptor beta chains originate from one sample sequenced in a study of radiotherapy plus CTLA-4 blockade in lung cancer. TCRdb keeps only in-frame clones here, not all; method: immunoSEQ multiplex PCR. Among about 94,000 clones listed, roughly 80% were seen once. Sequences were derived from peripheral blood, sampled from a patient treated with radiotherapy plus ipilimumab. Receptor source: a human donor with non-small cell lung cancer that progressed on radiotherapy plus ipilimumab.

The gene calls are TRBV5-1 and TRBJ1-5, with TRBD1 identical over 10 bases. The V segment lost 4 bases and the J segment 5 bases; nucleotides outside the gene matches: 6. CDR3 length: 15 amino acids. Per the germline V gene, CDR1 is SGHRS and CDR2 is YFSETQ. Here the CDR3 reads CASSPMTGGDQPQHF. CDR3 nucleotide sequence: TGCGCCAGCAGCCCAATGACAGGGGGCGATCAGCCCCAGCATTTT. The complete variable domain, with remaining parts taken from reference TRBV5-1 and TRBJ1-5, reads KAGVTQTPRYLIKTRGQQVTLSCSPISGHRSVSWYQQTPGQGLQFLFEYFSETQRNKGNFPGRFSGRQFSNSRSEMNVSTLELGDSALYLCASSPMTGGDQPQHFGDGTRLSIL.

V usage is TRBV4-1 and J usage is TRBJ2-1, with TRBD1 matching 8 bases. The CDR3 totals 16 residues. Germline V gene sequence: CDR1 MGHRA, CDR2 YSYEKL. V lost 4 bases and J lost 2; bases outside the gene matches: 7. CDR3 in DNA: TGCGCCAGCAGCCCAGATATACAGGGGGCCTACAATGAGCAGTTCTTC. This encodes CASSPDIQGAYNEQFF.

This chain links TRBV6-1 with TRBJ2-7, with no clear D. This CDR3 has 14 residues. Germline loops: CDR1 MNHNS, CDR2 SASEGT. Trimming left V 3 bases short and J 3 bases short, with 12 bases between. The CDR3 protein is CASSEGQDDYEQYV. The CDR3 DNA reads as TGTGCCAGCAGTGAGGGTCAGGACGACTACGAGCAGTACGTC.

This clone appeared a single time. The chain has TRBV4-2 and TRBJ2-3, with 12 bases aligning to TRBD1. V was pared by 0 bases and J by 4 bases, with 5 bases of the junction left unmatched. The germline gives CDR1 LGHNA, CDR2 YNFKEQ. This CDR3 comprises 17 residues. CDR3: CASSQDGDRGPSDTQYF. The CDR3 DNA reads as TGTGCCAGCAGCCAAGATGGGGACAGGGGGCCTTCAGATACGCAGTATTTT.

The chain is built from TRBV5-1 and TRBJ2-1; TRBD2 matches at 14 bases. V was clipped by 5 bases and J by 2 bases; unmatched bases: 9. Germline-derived CDR1 and CDR2 are SGHRS and YFSETQ. This CDR3 spans 18 amino acids. CDR3 bases: TGCGCCAGCAGTCTCCGAGGGACTAGCGGGAGCACCTACAATGAGCAGTTCTTC. Translation: CASSLRGTSGSTYNEQFF.

The J gene is TRBJ2-7, the V gene TRBV15; 12 bases fit TRBD2. V was pared by 0 bases and J by 5 bases, with 2 bases of the junction left unmatched. The CDR3 runs 15 residues. Looked up from germline, CDR1 is LNHNV and CDR2 is YYDKDF (reference sequence). The CDR3 DNA follows: TGTGCCACCAGCAGAGAGACTAGCGGGAGCGACGAGCAGTACGTC. Translation: CATSRETSGSDEQYV.

The chain employs TRBV29-1 and TRBJ1-1; no firm D call. The V gene lost 4 bases and the J gene lost 11 bases, with 17 bases spanning the gap. This CDR3 is 12 amino acids long. The germline gives CDR1 SQVTM, CDR2 ANQGSEA. The CDR3 is CSVVESRREAFF. The DNA of the CDR3 is TGCAGCGTTGTGGAGAGCCGGAGAGAGGCTTTCTTT.

This clone was counted a few times. V usage is TRBV19 and J usage is TRBJ2-1; 12 positions agree with TRBD2. Per the germline V gene, CDR1 is LNHDA and CDR2 is SQIVND (reference sequence). The CDR3 spans 15 residues. J was trimmed by 7 bases and V by 4 bases; bases with no gene match: 5. CDR3 sequence (DNA): TGTGCCAGTAGTAAGACTAGCGGGAGAACGAATGAGCAGTTCTTC. It specifies CASSKTSGRTNEQFF.

The rearrangement uses TRBV6-6 and TRBJ1-1; 9 bases fit TRBD1. J lost 2 bases, V lost 4 bases, and 5 bases had no gene match. CDR1 and CDR2 from the germline V gene are MNHNY and SVGAGI (reference sequence). This CDR3 has 15 amino acids. In DNA, the CDR3 is TGTGCCAGCAGTTCGACAGGGGGTGTAAACACTGAAGCTTTCTTT. It encodes CASSSTGGVNTEAFF.

The rearrangement joins TRBV11-1 to TRBJ2-2; possible D gene TRBD2, 6 bases. Trimming removed 3 bases from V and 10 bases from J, with 15 bases in between. The CDR3 spans 14 residues. In germline, CDR1 is SGHAT, CDR2 FQDESV (reference sequence). For the CDR3, the DNA is TGTGCCAGCAGCTTCTTAAGGGCGCGGGAGGAGCTGTTTTTT. This sequence encodes CASSFLRAREELFF.

The chain uses TRBV6-1 and TRBJ2-3; tentatively, D is TRBD2 (6 bases). V was trimmed by 4 bases and J by 2 bases, leaving 10 bases between them. Germline CDR1 MNHNS, CDR2 SASEGT. This CDR3 spans 14 amino acids. In DNA form, the CDR3 reads TGTGCCAGCAGTGTACGGGAGAACACAGATACGCAGTATTTT. Translation gives CASSVRENTDTQYF.

This chain links TRBV4-1 with TRBJ2-7; D is ambiguous. CDR1 is MGHRA, CDR2 YSYEKL, per germline. The ends were cut back, 2 bases at V and 4 bases at J, with 6 bases in the middle. The CDR3 sequence is 12 residues long. The CDR3 protein is CASSQFRYEQYV. The CDR3 DNA reads TGCGCCAGCAGCCAATTCAGATACGAGCAGTACGTC.

This chain uses TRBV11-2 with TRBJ1-1; D might be TRBD1 (6 bases). The length of the CDR3 is 15 residues. V gave up 5 bases and J gave up 1 base, with 14 bases separating them. CDR1 is SGHAT, CDR2 FQNNGV, per germline. Here the CDR3 DNA reads TGTGCCAGCAGCGAGAGACAGGTTCGGAACACTGAAGCTTTCTTT. Its protein is CASSERQVRNTEAFF.

The chain couples TRBV7-3 to TRBJ1-2; 8 bases match TRBD1. This CDR3 is 17 amino acids long. Germline V lookup: CDR1 SGHTA, CDR2 FQGTGA. Losses at the gene ends were 5 bases for V and 7 bases for J; bases not matched to a gene: 18. CDR3: CASSPLPGGRGLLGYTF. The CDR3, as DNA: TGTGCCAGCAGCCCGCTACCAGGGGGCAGGGGGCTCCTTGGCTACACCTTC.

This rearrangement joins TRBV27 to TRBJ2-2; D is ambiguous. The germline CDR1 and CDR2 sequences are MNHEY and SMNVEV (reference sequence). The length of the CDR3 is 15 residues. Deletions cut 5 bases from V and 1 base from J, with 11 bases between. In DNA, the CDR3 is TGTGCCAGCAGTCCCATAGCCGGGAACACCGGGGAGCTGTTTTTT. It encodes CASSPIAGNTGELFF.

V gene TRBV18 combines with J gene TRBJ2-5, with D hard to call. The CDR3 sequence is 13 residues long. The V gene lost 4 bases and the J gene lost 3 bases, with 9 bases spanning the gap. Germline V gene lookup returns CDR1 KGHSH and CDR2 LQKENI. The CDR3 loop reads CASSQEREETQYF. The CDR3 region has the DNA TGTGCCAGCTCACAGGAGAGAGAAGAGACCCAGTACTTC.

Notes on this clone: A much more abundant neighbour one base away suggests this may be a read error. The chain links TRBV11-3 to TRBJ2-7, with D possibly TRBD1 on 5 matching bases. The V end was cut by 1 base, the J end by 3 bases, with 7 bases between. CDR1 and CDR2 (germline): SGHNT, YENEEA. This CDR3 contains 13 residues. This CDR3 is CASSLGQSYEQYF. CDR3 coding DNA: TGTGCCAGCAGCTTAGGACAGAGCTACGAGCAGTACTTC.

The chain uses TRBV7-6 and TRBJ2-3, with D perhaps being TRBD1 or TRBD2 (6 bases each). The germline V gene encodes CDR1 SGHVS and CDR2 FNYEAQ. This CDR3 is built from 15 residues. V lost 8 bases, J lost 2 bases, and 17 bases lay in between. The CDR3 region has the DNA TGTGCCAGCGGACGGGGTAGGGGGGACACAGATACGCAGTATTTT. Protein sequence: CASGRGRGDTDTQYF.